A selection of T cell receptor beta chains follows, all from one sample in a study of OX40 agonist ivuxolimab in advanced cancers. Sequencing was performed with immunoSEQ multiplex PCR; in TCRdb, only in-frame clones are kept and a portion is missing. The sample gives around 68,000 clones, 70% to 90% of which show up once; 15% to 20% is in the top ten. This specimen was CD4+ or CD8+ T cells sorted from blood, taken in a trial of the OX40 agonist ivuxolimab. The receptor set was obtained from an adult with an advanced solid tumor such as melanoma, head and neck, liver or kidney cancer. CDR3s include the opening cysteine and the closing phenylalanine or tryptophan. Each record gives: D gene, clone size, V gene, J gene, CDR3 protein, CDR3 DNA. D genes are given only for firm matches. Clone sizes are given selectively: once, few, many, or a class where the clone is expanded.

>TRBD2|NA|TRBV2|TRBJ2-7
CASSEPTETSGSYLTYEQYF
TGTGCCAGCAGTGAACCTACGGAGACTAGCGGGAGCTATCTTACCTACGAGCAGTACTTC
>NA|NA|TRBV6-1|TRBJ1-3
CASSGGRRSNTIYF
TGTGCCAGCAGTGGGGGGCGAAGAAGTAACACCATATATTTT
>NA|few|TRBV7-9|TRBJ2-1
CASRTTGAGYEQFF
TGTGCCAGCAGGACGACGGGGGCGGGCTATGAGCAGTTCTTC
>NA|NA|TRBV28|TRBJ2-1
CASSLLARIRGEQFF
TGTGCCAGCAGTTTATTGGCTCGGATCCGGGGTGAGCAGTTCTTC
>NA|NA|TRBV5-1|TRBJ2-1
CASSLVGDGYNEQFF
TGCGCCAGCAGCTTGGTGGGGGACGGTTACAATGAGCAGTTCTTC
>NA|NA|TRBV29-1|TRBJ2-7
CSALGGDSSYEQYF
TGCAGCGCCCTGGGGGGTGACAGCTCCTACGAGCAGTACTTC
>TRBD1|NA|TRBV7-2|TRBJ2-7
CASSLGTGGFYEQYF
TGTGCCAGCAGCTTAGGGACAGGGGGCTTCTACGAGCAGTACTTC
>NA|once|TRBV7-9|TRBJ2-7
CASSVGQISYEQYF
TGTGCCAGCAGCGTGGGACAAATCTCCTACGAGCAGTACTTC
>NA|NA|TRBV2|TRBJ2-4
CASSEETSAKNIQYF
TGTGCCAGCAGTGAGGAGACATCAGCCAAAAACATTCAGTACTTC
>NA|few|TRBV6-6|TRBJ1-4
CASSPDSGGEKLFF
TGTGCCAGCAGCCCGGACAGCGGTGGCGAAAAACTGTTTTTT
>TRBD1|few|TRBV6-1|TRBJ2-7
CASSEIKGTGVSYEQYF
TGTGCCAGCAGTGAGATTAAAGGGACAGGAGTTTCCTACGAGCAGTACTTC
>NA|NA|TRBV5-5|TRBJ1-2
CASSLTGTNYGYTF
TGTGCCAGCAGCTTGACCGGGACTAACTATGGCTACACCTTC
>TRBD1|NA|TRBV7-2|TRBJ1-5
CASSSDRGNQPQHF
TGTGCCAGCAGCTCGGACAGGGGCAATCAGCCCCAGCATTTT
>NA|NA|TRBV4-1|TRBJ1-1
CASSQDSPGDYTEAFF
TGCGCCAGCAGCCAAGACTCCCCCGGGGACTATACTGAAGCTTTCTTT
>NA|NA|TRBV11-2|TRBJ2-7
CASSSTTWRDPEQYF
TGTGCCAGCAGCTCCACGACTTGGCGGGATCCCGAGCAGTACTTC
>NA|NA|TRBV29-1|TRBJ2-1
CSVEVAGTVGWDNEQFF
TGCAGCGTTGAAGTGGCCGGGACCGTCGGCTGGGACAATGAGCAGTTCTTC
>TRBD1|NA|TRBV28|TRBJ1-6
CASSPGQGGNSPLHF
TGTGCCAGCAGCCCGGGACAGGGGGGAAATTCACCCCTCCACTTT
>NA|NA|TRBV2|TRBJ1-4
CASSGQRAEKLFF
TGTGCCAGCAGTGGCCAGAGGGCTGAAAAACTGTTTTTT
>NA|NA|TRBV2|TRBJ2-7
CASSTATNLLEQYF
TGTGCCAGCAGTACGGCTACGAACCTCTTGGAGCAGTACTTC
>TRBD2|NA|TRBV5-4|TRBJ2-1
CASSLGAGGPDHEQFF
TGTGCCAGCAGCTTGGGAGCGGGAGGGCCAGACCATGAGCAGTTCTTC
>TRBD2|NA|TRBV11-2|TRBJ2-7
CASSPFSGRAEQYF
TGTGCCAGCAGCCCTTTTAGCGGGAGAGCGGAGCAGTACTTC
>NA|NA|TRBV6-6|TRBJ2-7
CASVRGGLSYEQYF
TGTGCCAGCGTTAGAGGCGGACTTTCCTACGAGCAGTACTTC
>NA|NA|TRBV21-1|TRBJ2-7
CASERQGTYEQYF
TGTGCCAGTGAGAGACAGGGTACCTACGAGCAGTACTTC
>NA|few|TRBV18|TRBJ1-1
CASSPRGAGNTEAFF
TGTGCCAGCTCACCACGGGGTGCAGGGAACACTGAAGCTTTCTTT
>NA|NA|TRBV10-3|TRBJ1-1
CAISVRAGRFTEAFF
TGTGCCATCAGTGTGAGGGCGGGACGGTTCACTGAAGCTTTCTTT
>TRBD1|NA|TRBV7-2|TRBJ1-6
CASSSGQGAHNSPLHF
TGTGCCAGCAGCTCCGGACAGGGGGCGCATAATTCACCCCTCCACTTT
>NA|NA|TRBV6-1|TRBJ2-7
CASTPGPSSSYEQYF
TGTGCCAGCACTCCGGGACCATCAAGCTCCTACGAGCAGTACTTC
>NA|NA|TRBV28|TRBJ2-2
CASSEPWSGELFF
TGTGCCAGCAGCGAACCCTGGTCCGGGGAGCTGTTTTTT
>NA|once|TRBV28|TRBJ2-3
CASSGGGTDTQYF
TGTGCCAGCAGTGGCGGGGGCACAGATACGCAGTATTTT
>NA|NA|TRBV5-6|TRBJ2-1
CASSLETGRSYNEQFF
TGTGCCAGCAGCTTGGAGACAGGGAGGTCCTACAATGAGCAGTTCTTC
>TRBD2|NA|TRBV6-6|TRBJ2-1
CALGGLGGNEQFF
TGTGCCTTAGGGGGACTAGGCGGCAATGAGCAGTTCTTC
>NA|NA|TRBV6-5|TRBJ1-2
CASSYSRGEAGGYTF
TGTGCCAGCAGTTACTCTCGCGGTGAGGCGGGAGGCTACACCTTC
>NA|NA|TRBV5-1|TRBJ1-1
CASSLGAGNTEAFF
TGCGCCAGCAGCTTGGGGGCAGGGAACACTGAAGCTTTCTTT
>NA|NA|TRBV5-1|TRBJ1-4
CASSLGTVGEKLFF
TGCGCCAGCAGCTTGGGGACAGTCGGTGAAAAACTGTTTTTT
>NA|once|TRBV5-4|TRBJ2-3
CASSLAGMTDTQYF
TGTGCCAGCAGCTTGGCAGGGATGACAGATACGCAGTATTTT
>NA|NA|TRBV29-1|TRBJ2-1
CSVSGLTYNEQFF
TGCAGCGTTTCAGGGTTGACCTACAATGAGCAGTTCTTC
>TRBD1|NA|TRBV2|TRBJ2-2
CARNRGPNTGELFF
TGTGCCAGAAACAGGGGGCCGAACACCGGGGAGCTGTTTTTT
>NA|NA|TRBV13|TRBJ2-7
CASSLGAGGLSYEQYF
TGTGCCAGCAGCTTGGGAGCCGGAGGTCTCTCCTACGAGCAGTACTTC
>TRBD2|NA|TRBV6-1|TRBJ2-5
CASSEEPGLAGGTRETQYF
TGTGCCAGCAGTGAAGAACCGGGACTAGCGGGAGGTACAAGAGAGACCCAGTACTTC
>NA|NA|TRBV11-3|TRBJ1-1
CASSLDRFQGEAFF
TGTGCCAGCAGCTTAGATCGGTTTCAGGGTGAAGCTTTCTTT
>NA|NA|TRBV2|TRBJ1-2
CASSESRLLSGVGYTF
TGTGCCAGCAGTGAATCCCGCCTTCTATCCGGGGTCGGCTACACCTTC